These 14 T cell receptor beta chains share one sample of origin, sequenced in a study of tumor and adjacent non-tumor tissue in lung cancer. RNA was extracted from bulk tissue without any cell sorting. TCRbeta libraries were built with three rounds of nested PCR, modified from ARM-PCR. TCRdb passed the multiplex PCR reads through MiXCR, listing each CDR3 protein once. The data show about 120,000 distinct CDR3 sequences, with under 90% seen just once and 22% held by the top ten. Sequencing input: lung tumor tissue. The origin of the receptors is a man in his sixties or seventies with non-small cell lung cancer.

This clonotype appeared a few times. The V gene is TRBV12-3 or TRBV12-4, the J gene TRBJ1-3; tentatively, D is TRBD1 (6 bases). Between the trimmed V and J ends, which lost 9 bases and 2 bases, there was a span of 14 bases. The CDR3 loop spans 14 amino acids. The CDR3 spells CASRMDSAGNTIYF. The CDR3 region has the DNA TGTGCCAGTAGGATGGACAGCGCTGGAAACACCATATATTTT.

Concerning this clonotype: This may arise from a read error, as a much more abundant clone is one base away. The CDR3 loop reads CASTLSGFGETQYF. Written as DNA, the CDR3 is TGTGCCAGCACTTTGTCAGGGTTCGGCGAGACCCAGTACTTC. The chain recombines TRBV28 with TRBJ2-5; tentatively, D is TRBD1 (5 bases). This CDR3 is 14 amino acids long. The ends were cut back, 7 bases at V and 5 bases at J, with 17 bases in the middle. Per the germline V gene, CDR1 is MDHEN and CDR2 is SYDVKM.

This clonotype was seen a few times. The chain combines TRBV5-1 with TRBJ1-2; D might be TRBD1 (6 bases). From germline, CDR1 is SGHRS and CDR2 YFSETQ. Trimming pared 5 bases from V and 3 bases from J, leaving 20 bases between. This CDR3 comprises 16 residues. CDR3 sequence reads: CASSSRAQGPHYGYTF. The CDR3 nucleotides read TGCGCCAGCAGTTCACGAGCACAGGGCCCGCACTATGGCTACACCTTC.

To note about this clonotype: The germline gene is not matched at one end of the junction; a read error may be the cause. This chain uses TRBV11-2 with TRBJ2-7; 7 bases fit TRBD2. The CDR3 loop spans 15 amino acids. Germline lookup yields CDR1 SGHAT and CDR2 FQNNGV. CDR3 coding DNA: TGTGTCAGCAACCCAGGGAGGGAGCCGACCTACGAGCAGTACTTC. This codes for CVSNPGREPTYEQYF.

Worth noting for this clonotype: Given a much more abundant clone one base away, this may be a read error. The gene calls are TRBV20-1 and TRBJ1-2; D is possibly TRBD1 (5 bases). V was cut by 3 bases and J by 7 bases, with 18 bases left in between. The germline CDR1 and CDR2 sequences are DFQATT and SNEGSKA (reference sequence). This CDR3 is 14 amino acids long. Written as DNA, the CDR3 is TGCAGTGCTAGCGTACCCTCAGGGTACGGTGGCTACACCTTC. Translating it yields CSASVPSGYGGYTF.

Points on this clonotype: A much larger clone lies a single base off, so this may be a read error. The J gene is TRBJ2-1, the V gene TRBV5-4; a weak D match, TRBD1 (5 bases). The CDR3 has 17 residues. With 3 bases removed from V and 0 bases from J, the gap between germline ends came to 16 bases. The V gene's germline CDR1 is SGHNT and CDR2 YYREEE (reference sequence). The CDR3 region has the DNA TGTGCCAGCAGCTCGCTCCTTGGGGCAGACTCCTACAATGAGCAGTTCTTC. This translates into CASSSLLGADSYNEQFF.

A single count supports this clonotype. The final CDR3 position lacks the conserved phenylalanine or tryptophan, pointing to a likely read error. This sequence joins TRBV5-5 and TRBJ2-2; D might be TRBD2 (5 bases). CDR1 is SGHKS and CDR2 is YYEKEE in the germline V gene (reference sequence). CDR3 size: 15 residues. CDR3 DNA sequence: TGTCCCAGCAGCCCTGGATTGGGAGTTACCGGGGAGCTGTTTCTT. As protein: CPSSPGLGVTGELFL.

The sample holds many counts of this clonotype. This chain joins TRBV12-3 or TRBV12-4 and TRBJ2-2; 7 positions agree with TRBD2. There are 14 residues in the CDR3. V trimming: 3 bases; J trimming: 3 bases; junction bases outside the gene matches: 1. This chain's CDR3 is CASSFGLDTGELFF. The CDR3 region has the DNA TGTGCCAGCAGTTTCGGACTAGACACCGGGGAGCTGTTTTTT.

Concerning this clonotype itself: Because it lacks the conserved phenylalanine or tryptophan at the end, this CDR3 is likely a read error. The V gene is TRBV7-6, the J gene TRBJ2-7, with D possibly being TRBD1 (5 bases). This CDR3 region has 15 residues. Germline CDR1 is SGHVS and CDR2 is FNYEAQ. CDR3 amino acids: CPSTIMGGQVYEQYI. The CDR3 DNA is TGTCCCAGCACCATTATGGGCGGACAAGTCTACGAGCAGTACATC.

The rearrangement uses TRBV20-1 and TRBJ2-7; perhaps TRBD2 as D (6 bases). Germline loops: CDR1 DFQATT, CDR2 SNEGSKA (reference sequence). The CDR3 has 14 amino acids. DNA for the CDR3: TGCACTACTAGCTCTCCGGGACGGAACAACGAGCAGTACTTC. Encoded protein: CTTSSPGRNNEQYF.

In regard to this clonotype: The junction departs from the called germline gene at one end, perhaps through a read error. The J gene is TRBJ2-2, the V gene TRBV14, with a weak D call TRBD2 (6 bases). The CDR3 covers 12 residues. CDR1 SGHDN and CDR2 FVKESK come from the germline V gene. In DNA, the CDR3 is TGTGCCAGCAGCCTTCGCGGCGGGGAGATGTTCTTT. Encoded protein: CASSLRGGEMFF.

Comment on this clonotype: The junction shows a germline mismatch at one end, possibly a read error. This sequence joins TRBV5-1 and TRBJ2-3; 7 bases are a match to TRBD2. Germline values: CDR1 SGHRS, CDR2 YFSETQ. The CDR3 contains 16 residues. This CDR3 reads CANSLFYSGGSDTQYF. The CDR3 coding sequence is TGCGCCAACAGCCTCTTTTATTCGGGGGGTTCGGATACGCAGTATTTT.

This clonotype has just one count. As the CDR3 is not closed by the conserved phenylalanine or tryptophan, this likely results from a read error. The limits of the CDR3 on the DNA are not certain, so only TCRdb's listed CDR3 is given. The gene calls are TRBV11-3 and TRBJ2-2; the table assigns TRBD2, which was not confirmed against the DNA. The CDR3 has 16 residues if both end residues are counted. In germline, CDR1 is SGHNT, CDR2 YENEEA. The CDR3 region is CVSSGRAVAGAGEQFY.

The chain employs TRBV19 and TRBJ1-1; 7 positions agree with TRBD1. Germline V gene data show CDR1 as LNHDA and CDR2 as SQIVND (reference sequence). CDR3 size: 12 residues. In DNA form, the CDR3 reads TGTAGCAGTAACCACAGGGGTACTGAAGCTTTCTTT. Its protein is CSSNHRGTEAFF.